Listed here are 15 T cell receptor beta chains from one sample, sequenced in a study of Ad26.COV2.S vaccination and SARS-CoV-2 variants. The sample's treatment: some 20 received Ad26.COV2.S at low or high dose, single or two shots; five or six received placebo; per-sample allocation not given. Sampling took place 63 days after the first vaccine or placebo injection. Some clones are missing from TCRdb's copy, which holds only in-frame ones; the method was immunoSEQ multiplex PCR. The sample lists about 410,000 clones; around 93% were seen once. Material: peripheral blood, obtained in a trial of Ad26.COV2.S vaccine versus placebo. The receptors here all came from a person aged 18-60 years who received the Ad26.COV2.S COVID-19 vaccine or a placebo.

This clone was found once. J is TRBJ2-1 and V is TRBV5-1; 10 bases are shared with TRBD1. This CDR3 has 16 residues. After removal of 0 bases from V and 4 bases from J, the junction contained 4 bases not matched to a gene. Germline V CDR1 and CDR2: SGHRS, YFSETQ. CDR3 region: CASSLGGTGDYNEQFF. The CDR3 region has the DNA TGCGCCAGCAGCTTGGGAGGGACAGGGGATTACAATGAGCAGTTCTTC.

The V and J genes are TRBV7-8 and TRBJ2-1, with 7 bases aligning to TRBD1. V dropped 2 bases and J dropped 8; count of bases not matched to a gene: 3. CDR1 is SGHVS, CDR2 FQNEAQ, per germline. CDR3 length equals 13 residues. DNA of the CDR3: TGTGCCAGCAGCTTATACAGGGGTGATGAGCAGTTCTTC. Translated, it gives CASSLYRGDEQFF.

This clone was counted once. The chain couples TRBV4-3 to TRBJ1-1; D unresolved. V was trimmed by 4 bases and J by 2 bases, leaving 8 bases between them. In germline, CDR1 is LGHNA, CDR2 YSLEER. The CDR3 sequence is 13 residues long. CDR3 sequence (DNA): TGCGCCAGCAGCCTGACCAGAAACACTGAAGCTTTCTTT. It codes for CASSLTRNTEAFF.

V is TRBV11-2 and J is TRBJ2-5; D gene uncertain. V was shortened by 3 bases and J by 2 bases, with 10 bases between the two germline ends. This CDR3 has 14 amino acids. The germline gives CDR1 SGHAT, CDR2 FQNNGV. Here the CDR3 DNA reads TGTGCCAGCAGCTTTGTTCGGCGACAAGAGACCCAGTACTTC. This gives the protein CASSFVRRQETQYF.

The J gene is TRBJ2-1, the V gene TRBV18; 10 nucleotides agree with TRBD2. Trimming took 3 bases from V and 1 from J; bases not matched to a gene: 6. Germline CDR1 and CDR2: KGHSH and LQKENI. CDR3 length: 17 residues. CDR3 residues: CASSPERAGGSYNEQFF. Written as DNA, the CDR3 is TGTGCCAGCTCACCGGAACGAGCGGGGGGGTCCTACAATGAGCAGTTCTTC.

J is TRBJ1-1 and V is TRBV7-2; no definite D call. CDR3 length equals 14 residues. CDR1 and CDR2 from the germline V gene are SGHTA and FQGNSA. Trimming cost V 1 base and J 4 bases, with 10 bases left between them. This CDR3 is CASSLGYWGTEAFF. The CDR3 coding sequence is TGTGCCAGCAGCTTAGGATATTGGGGCACTGAAGCTTTCTTT.

The chain combines TRBV30 with TRBJ2-5; either TRBD1 or TRBD2 may fit D (5 bases each). Trimming removed 3 bases at V and 2 bases at J, with 10 bases between. The germline V gene has CDR1 GTSNPN and CDR2 SVGIG (reference sequence). The CDR3 is 13 residues long. Here the CDR3 reads CAWSVGTQETQYF. The DNA for the CDR3 is TGTGCCTGGAGCGTCGGGACGCAAGAGACCCAGTACTTC. The variable domain in full, completed from reference TRBV30 and TRBJ2-5, reads SQTIHQWPATLVQPVGSPLSLECTVEGTSNPNLYWYRQAAGRGLQLLFYSVGIGQISSEVPQNLSASRPQDRQFILSSKKLLLSDSGFYLCAWSVGTQETQYFGPGTRLLVL.

This chain connects TRBV19 to TRBJ2-1; tentative D call: TRBD1 (5 bases). CDR3 length: 17 residues. Trimming took 3 bases from V and 5 from J, leaving 20 bases between them. CDR1 and CDR2 (germline): LNHDA, SQIVND (reference sequence). The CDR3 region is CASSIKGRARSDNEQFF. Written as DNA, the CDR3 is TGTGCCAGTAGTATTAAAGGCAGGGCCCGTTCAGACAATGAGCAGTTCTTC.

The V gene is TRBV11-2, the J gene TRBJ2-4; D not resolved. CDR3 length: 14 amino acids. V lost 4 bases and J lost 5, with 12 bases in between. CDR1 SGHAT and CDR2 FQNNGV come from the germline V gene. CDR3 DNA sequence: TGTGCCAGCAGCTCCGTAGTCAGCGAAAACATTCAGTACTTC. It yields the protein CASSSVVSENIQYF. The full variable domain, completed using reference TRBV11-2 and TRBJ2-4, is EAGVAQSPRYKIIEKRQSVAFWCNPISGHATLYWYQQILGQGPKLLIQFQNNGVVDDSQLPKDRFSAERLKGVDSTLKIQPAKLEDSAVYLCASSSVVSENIQYFGAGTRLSVL.

The chain couples TRBV7-9 to TRBJ2-1; D perhaps matches TRBD2 (6 bases). In germline, CDR1 is SEHNR, CDR2 FQNEAQ (reference sequence). This CDR3 region has 15 residues. Trimming left V 8 bases short and J 9 bases short, with 23 bases between. CDR3 sequence: CASSPSSGGVTEQFF. The CDR3 DNA reads as TGTGCCAGCTCCCCTTCCTCCGGGGGTGTAACTGAGCAGTTCTTC. Drawing the rest from reference TRBV7-9 and TRBJ2-1, the complete variable domain is DTGVSQNPRHKITKRGQNVTFRCDPISEHNRLYWYRQTLGQGPEFLTYFQNEAQLEKSRLLSDRFSAERPKGSFSTLEIQRTEQGDSAMYLCASSPSSGGVTEQFFGPGTRLTVL.

J is TRBJ1-1 and V is TRBV9, with no clear D. Germline CDR1 SGDLS, CDR2 YYNGEE. The CDR3 contains 13 residues. Trimming removed 3 bases at V and 0 bases at J, with 6 bases between. CDR3 sequence (DNA): TGTGCCAGCAGCGCCCACCTGAACACTGAAGCTTTCTTT. Translating it yields CASSAHLNTEAFF.

The chain couples TRBV30 to TRBJ1-2; D perhaps matches TRBD1 (5 bases). The CDR3 runs to 14 residues. CDR1 and CDR2 (germline): GTSNPN, SVGIG (reference sequence). V was cut by 4 bases and J by 8 bases, with 20 bases left in between. The CDR3 region is CAWIQGRGVGGYTF. In DNA form, the CDR3 reads TGTGCCTGGATTCAAGGGCGGGGGGTAGGAGGCTACACCTTC. The variable domain in full, completed from reference TRBV30 and TRBJ1-2, reads SQTIHQWPATLVQPVGSPLSLECTVEGTSNPNLYWYRQAAGRGLQLLFYSVGIGQISSEVPQNLSASRPQDRQFILSSKKLLLSDSGFYLCAWIQGRGVGGYTFGSGTRLTVV.

The V gene is TRBV6-2 or TRBV6-3, the J gene TRBJ2-1; D is undetermined. The length of the CDR3 is 14 residues. Looked up from germline, CDR1 is MNHEY and CDR2 is SVGEGT. V was shortened by 0 bases and J by 7 bases, with 10 bases between the two germline ends. CDR3 nucleotides: TGTGCCAGCAGTTACTCAGAGTGGCGTAATGAGCAGTTCTTC. Its protein is CASSYSEWRNEQFF.

The chain has TRBV2 and TRBJ1-6; TRBD1 aligns across 7 bases. The CDR3 spans 15 residues. Trimming removed 6 bases from V and 0 bases from J; junction bases left unmatched: 2. The germline V gene has CDR1 SNHLY and CDR2 FYNNEI. As DNA, the CDR3 is TGTGCCAGCAGGGGACAGAGCTCCTATAATTCACCCCTCCACTTT. This encodes CASRGQSSYNSPLHF.

The chain uses TRBV2 and TRBJ1-2; D is uncertain. The CDR3 has 12 residues. From germline, CDR1 is SNHLY and CDR2 FYNNEI. The ends were cut back, 4 bases at V and 4 bases at J, with 7 bases in the middle. The CDR3 sequence: CASSATSYGYTF. The DNA for the CDR3 is TGTGCCAGCAGTGCAACCAGCTATGGCTACACCTTC.